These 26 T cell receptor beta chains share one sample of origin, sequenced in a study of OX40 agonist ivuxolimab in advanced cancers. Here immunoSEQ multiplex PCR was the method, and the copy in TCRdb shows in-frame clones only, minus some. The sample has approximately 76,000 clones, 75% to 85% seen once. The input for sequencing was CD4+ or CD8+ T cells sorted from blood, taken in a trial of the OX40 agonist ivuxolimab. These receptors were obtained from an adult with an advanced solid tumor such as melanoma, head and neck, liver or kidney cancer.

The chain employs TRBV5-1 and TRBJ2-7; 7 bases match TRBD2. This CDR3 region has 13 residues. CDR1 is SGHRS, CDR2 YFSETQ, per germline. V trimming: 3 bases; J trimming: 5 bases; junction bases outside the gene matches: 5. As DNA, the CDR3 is TGCGCCAGCAGCTCCCCGGGGGGAAACGAGCAGTACTTC. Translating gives CASSSPGGNEQYF.

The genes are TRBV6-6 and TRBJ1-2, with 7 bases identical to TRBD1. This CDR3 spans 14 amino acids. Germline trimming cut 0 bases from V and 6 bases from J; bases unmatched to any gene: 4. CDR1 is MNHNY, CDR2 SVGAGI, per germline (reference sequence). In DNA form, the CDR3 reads TGTGCCAGCAGTTACTCGCCAGGGGGTAATGGCTACACCTTC. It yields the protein CASSYSPGGNGYTF.

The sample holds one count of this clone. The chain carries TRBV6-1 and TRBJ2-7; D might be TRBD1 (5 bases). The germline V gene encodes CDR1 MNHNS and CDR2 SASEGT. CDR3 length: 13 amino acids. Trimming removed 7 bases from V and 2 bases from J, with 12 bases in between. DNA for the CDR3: TGTGCCAGCAATCCCACAGGTACCTACGAGCAGTACTTC. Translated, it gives CASNPTGTYEQYF.

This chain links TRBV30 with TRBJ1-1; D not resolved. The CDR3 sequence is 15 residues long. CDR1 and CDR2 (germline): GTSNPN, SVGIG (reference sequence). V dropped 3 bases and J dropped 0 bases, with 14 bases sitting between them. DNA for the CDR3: TGTGCCTGGAGGCCTCACGAGGGTATGAACACTGAAGCTTTCTTT. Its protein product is CAWRPHEGMNTEAFF. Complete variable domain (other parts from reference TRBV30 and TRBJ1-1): SQTIHQWPATLVQPVGSPLSLECTVEGTSNPNLYWYRQAAGRGLQLLFYSVGIGQISSEVPQNLSASRPQDRQFILSSKKLLLSDSGFYLCAWRPHEGMNTEAFFGQGTRLTVV.

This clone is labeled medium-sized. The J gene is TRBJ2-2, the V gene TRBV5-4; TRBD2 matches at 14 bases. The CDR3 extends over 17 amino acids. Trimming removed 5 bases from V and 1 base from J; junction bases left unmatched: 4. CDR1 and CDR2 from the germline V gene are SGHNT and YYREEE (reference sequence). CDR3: CASRNGLAGGNTGELFF. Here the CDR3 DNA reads TGTGCCAGCAGAAACGGACTAGCGGGGGGGAACACCGGGGAGCTGTTTTTT.

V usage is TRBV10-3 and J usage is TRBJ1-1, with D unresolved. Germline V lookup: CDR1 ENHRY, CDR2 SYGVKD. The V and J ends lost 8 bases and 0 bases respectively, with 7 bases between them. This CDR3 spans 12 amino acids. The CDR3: CAIGEMNTEAFF. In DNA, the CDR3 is TGTGCCATCGGGGAGATGAACACTGAAGCTTTCTTT.

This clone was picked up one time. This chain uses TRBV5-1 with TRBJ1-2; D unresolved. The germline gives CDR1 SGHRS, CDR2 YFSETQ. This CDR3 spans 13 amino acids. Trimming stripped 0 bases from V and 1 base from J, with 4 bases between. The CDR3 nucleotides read TGCGCCAGCAGCTTGGAGTTTAACTATGGCTACACCTTC. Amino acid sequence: CASSLEFNYGYTF.

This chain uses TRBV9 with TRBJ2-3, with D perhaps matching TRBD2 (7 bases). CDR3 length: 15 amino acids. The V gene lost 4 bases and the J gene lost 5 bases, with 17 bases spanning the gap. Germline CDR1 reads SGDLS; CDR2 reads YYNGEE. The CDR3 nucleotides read TGTGCCAGCAGCATAAGGGGGGGCCTTGTAGATACGCAGTATTTT. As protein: CASSIRGGLVDTQYF.

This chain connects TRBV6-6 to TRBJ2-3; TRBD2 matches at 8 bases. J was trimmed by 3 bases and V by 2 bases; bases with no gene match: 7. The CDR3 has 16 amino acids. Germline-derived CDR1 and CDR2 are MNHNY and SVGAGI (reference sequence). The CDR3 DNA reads TGTGCCAGCAGTTACCTAGCGGGTGCCCGGACAGATACGCAGTATTTT. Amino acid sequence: CASSYLAGARTDTQYF.

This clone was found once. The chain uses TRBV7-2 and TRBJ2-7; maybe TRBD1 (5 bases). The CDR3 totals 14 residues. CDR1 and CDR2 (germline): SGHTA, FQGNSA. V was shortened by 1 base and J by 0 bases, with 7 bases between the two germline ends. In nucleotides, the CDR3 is TGTGCCAGCAGCTTAGGACAGAGCTCCTACGAGCAGTACTTC. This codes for CASSLGQSSYEQYF.

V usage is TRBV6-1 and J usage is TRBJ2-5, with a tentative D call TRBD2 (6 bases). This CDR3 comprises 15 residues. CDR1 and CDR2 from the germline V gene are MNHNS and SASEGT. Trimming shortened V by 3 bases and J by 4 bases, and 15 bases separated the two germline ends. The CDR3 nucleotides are TGTGCCAGCAGTGATGGGACGAGGGGACTAGAGACCCAGTACTTC. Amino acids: CASSDGTRGLETQYF.

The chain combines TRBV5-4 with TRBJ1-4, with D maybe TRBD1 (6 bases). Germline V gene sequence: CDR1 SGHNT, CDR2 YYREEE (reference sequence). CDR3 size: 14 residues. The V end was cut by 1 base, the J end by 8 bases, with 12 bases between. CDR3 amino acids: CASSLSGAGEKLFF. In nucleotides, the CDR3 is TGTGCCAGCAGCTTGTCAGGGGCTGGAGAAAAACTGTTTTTT.

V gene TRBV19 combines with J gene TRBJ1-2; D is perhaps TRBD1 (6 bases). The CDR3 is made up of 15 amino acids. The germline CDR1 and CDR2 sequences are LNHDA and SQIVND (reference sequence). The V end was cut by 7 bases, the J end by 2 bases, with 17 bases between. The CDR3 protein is CASTDAGAGNYGYTF. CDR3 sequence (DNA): TGTGCCAGTACCGATGCAGGGGCGGGGAACTATGGCTACACCTTC.

The CDR3 here is CASSPDPASYEQYF. Here the CDR3 DNA reads TGTGCCAGCAGCCCGGACCCGGCGAGCTACGAGCAGTACTTC. The chain employs TRBV5-6 and TRBJ2-7; D is uncertain. The CDR3 loop spans 14 amino acids. V shed 4 bases and J shed 3 bases, with 14 bases lying between them. Germline-derived CDR1 and CDR2 are SGHDT and YYEEEE. The variable domain in full, with the rest retrieved from reference TRBV5-6 and TRBJ2-7, is DAGVTQSPTHLIKTRGQQVTLRCSPKSGHDTVSWYQQALGQGPQFIFQYYEEEERQRGNFPDRFSGHQFPNYSSELNVNALLLGDSALYLCASSPDPASYEQYFGPGTRLTVT.

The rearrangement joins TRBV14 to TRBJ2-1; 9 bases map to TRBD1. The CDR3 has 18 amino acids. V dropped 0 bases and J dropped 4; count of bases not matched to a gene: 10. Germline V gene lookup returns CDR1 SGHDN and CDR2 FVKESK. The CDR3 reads CASSQEAPRDRVYNEQFF. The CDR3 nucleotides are TGTGCCAGCAGCCAAGAAGCTCCCCGGGACAGGGTTTACAATGAGCAGTTCTTC.

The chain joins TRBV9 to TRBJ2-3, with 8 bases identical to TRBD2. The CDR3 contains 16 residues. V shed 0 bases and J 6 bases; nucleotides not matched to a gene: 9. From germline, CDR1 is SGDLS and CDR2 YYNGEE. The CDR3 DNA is TGTGCCAGCAGCGTAGAAGACCAGCGGGGGAAGGATACGCAGTATTTT. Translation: CASSVEDQRGKDTQYF. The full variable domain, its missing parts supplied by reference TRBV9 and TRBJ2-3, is DSGVTQTPKHLITATGQRVTLRCSPRSGDLSVYWYQQSLDQGLQFLIQYYNGEERAKGNILERFSAQQFPDLHSELNLSSLELGDSALYFCASSVEDQRGKDTQYFGPGTRLTVL.

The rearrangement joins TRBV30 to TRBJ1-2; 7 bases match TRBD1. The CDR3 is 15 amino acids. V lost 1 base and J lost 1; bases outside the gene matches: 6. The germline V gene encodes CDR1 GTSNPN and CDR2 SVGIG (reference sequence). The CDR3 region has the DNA TGTGCCTGGAGTGAGTCGGGACAGATTAACTATGGCTACACCTTC. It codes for CAWSESGQINYGYTF.

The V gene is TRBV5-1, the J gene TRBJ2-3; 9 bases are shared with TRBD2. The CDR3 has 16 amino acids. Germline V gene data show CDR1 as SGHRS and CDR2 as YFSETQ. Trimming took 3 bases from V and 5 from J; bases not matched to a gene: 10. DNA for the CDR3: TGCGCCAGCAGCTCCCAGGGCGGGGGGGCCGTAGATACGCAGTATTTT. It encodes CASSSQGGGAVDTQYF.

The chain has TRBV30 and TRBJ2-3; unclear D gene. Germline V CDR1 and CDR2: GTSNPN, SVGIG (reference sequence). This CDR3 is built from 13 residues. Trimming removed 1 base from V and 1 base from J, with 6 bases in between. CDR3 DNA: TGTGCCTGGAGTGGAGGACGCACAGATACGCAGTATTTT. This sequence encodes CAWSGGRTDTQYF.

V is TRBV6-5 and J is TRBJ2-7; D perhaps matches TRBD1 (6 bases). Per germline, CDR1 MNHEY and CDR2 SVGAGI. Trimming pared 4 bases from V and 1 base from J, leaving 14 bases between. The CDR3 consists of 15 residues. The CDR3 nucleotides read TGTGCCAGCAGTTCCGCAGTGGGGGCGTCCTACGAGCAGTACTTC. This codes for CASSSAVGASYEQYF.

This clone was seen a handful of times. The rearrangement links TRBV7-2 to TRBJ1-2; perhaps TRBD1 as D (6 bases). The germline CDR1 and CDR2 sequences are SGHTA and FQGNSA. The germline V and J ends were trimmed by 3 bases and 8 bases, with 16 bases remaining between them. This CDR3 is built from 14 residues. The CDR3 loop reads CASSLLGGQNGYTF. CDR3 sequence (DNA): TGTGCCAGCAGCTTGCTCGGCGGACAGAACGGCTACACCTTC.

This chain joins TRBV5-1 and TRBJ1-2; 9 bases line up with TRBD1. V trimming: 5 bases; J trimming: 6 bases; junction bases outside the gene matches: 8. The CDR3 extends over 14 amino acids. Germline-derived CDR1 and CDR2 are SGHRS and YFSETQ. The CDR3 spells CASSTWGQGDGYTF. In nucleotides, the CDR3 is TGCGCCAGCAGTACATGGGGACAGGGAGATGGCTACACCTTC. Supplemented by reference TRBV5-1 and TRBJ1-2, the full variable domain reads KAGVTQTPRYLIKTRGQQVTLSCSPISGHRSVSWYQQTPGQGLQFLFEYFSETQRNKGNFPGRFSGRQFSNSRSEMNVSTLELGDSALYLCASSTWGQGDGYTFGSGTRLTVV.

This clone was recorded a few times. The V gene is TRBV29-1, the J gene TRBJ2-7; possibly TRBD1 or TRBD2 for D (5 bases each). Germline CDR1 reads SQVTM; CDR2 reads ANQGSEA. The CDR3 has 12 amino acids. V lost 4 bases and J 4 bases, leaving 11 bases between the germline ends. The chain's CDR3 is CSVVGVGYEQYF. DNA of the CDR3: TGCAGCGTTGTGGGGGTTGGGTACGAGCAGTACTTC.

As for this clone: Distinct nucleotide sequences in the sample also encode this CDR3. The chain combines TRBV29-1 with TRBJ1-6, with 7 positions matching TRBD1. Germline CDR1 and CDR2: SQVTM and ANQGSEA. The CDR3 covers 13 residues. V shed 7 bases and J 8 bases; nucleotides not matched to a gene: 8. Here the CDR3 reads CSATQGKDSPLHF. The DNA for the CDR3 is TGCAGCGCAACACAGGGGAAGGATTCACCCCTCCACTTT.

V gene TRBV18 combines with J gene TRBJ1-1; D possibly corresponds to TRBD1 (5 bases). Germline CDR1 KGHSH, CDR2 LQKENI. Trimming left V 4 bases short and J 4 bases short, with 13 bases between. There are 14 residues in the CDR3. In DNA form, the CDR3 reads TGTGCCAGCTCACAAGCCAGGGACCGCACTGAAGCTTTCTTT. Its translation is CASSQARDRTEAFF.

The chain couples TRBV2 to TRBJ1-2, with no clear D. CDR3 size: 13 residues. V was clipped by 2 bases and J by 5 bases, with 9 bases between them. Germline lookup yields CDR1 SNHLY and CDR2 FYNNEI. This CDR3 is CASSELWQYGYTF. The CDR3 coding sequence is TGTGCCAGCAGTGAACTTTGGCAGTATGGCTACACCTTC. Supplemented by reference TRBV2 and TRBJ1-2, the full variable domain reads EPEVTQTPSHQVTQMGQEVILRCVPISNHLYFYWYRQILGQKVEFLVSFYNNEISEKSEIFDDQFSVERPDGSNFTLKIRSTKLEDSAMYFCASSELWQYGYTFGSGTRLTVV.